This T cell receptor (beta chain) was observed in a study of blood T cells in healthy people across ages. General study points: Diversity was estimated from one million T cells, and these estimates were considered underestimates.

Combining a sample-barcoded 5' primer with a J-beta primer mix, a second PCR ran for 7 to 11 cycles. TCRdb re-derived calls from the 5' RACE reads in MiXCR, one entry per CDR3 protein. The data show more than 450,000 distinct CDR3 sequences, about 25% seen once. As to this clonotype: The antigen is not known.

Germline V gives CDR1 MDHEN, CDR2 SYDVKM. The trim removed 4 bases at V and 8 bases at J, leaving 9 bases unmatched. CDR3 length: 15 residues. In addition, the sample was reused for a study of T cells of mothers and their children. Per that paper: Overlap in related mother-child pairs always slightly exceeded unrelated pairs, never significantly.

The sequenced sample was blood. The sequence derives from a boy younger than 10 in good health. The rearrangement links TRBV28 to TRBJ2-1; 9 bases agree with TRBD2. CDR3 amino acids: CASSSPGTSTHEQFF. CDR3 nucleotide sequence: TGTGCCAGCAGTTCCCCCGGGACTAGCACCCATGAGCAGTTCTTC.